The rows below give T cell receptor beta chains drawn from one sample of a study of blood T cell repertoires in COVID-19. Libraries were prepared by immunoSEQ multiplex PCR; TCRdb keeps only in-frame clonotypes and omits some of them. The data contain about 160,000 clones, around 90% of them singletons. The sequenced sample consisted of PBMCs or T cells enriched from blood (not recorded which). These receptors all stem from a woman in her thirties or forties who had been exposed to COVID-19. Both conserved end residues are part of each CDR3. D genes are given only for firm matches. Clone sizes are given selectively: once, few, many, or a class where the clone is expanded.

D gene | J gene | clone size | V gene | CDR3 DNA | CDR3 protein
TRBD1 | TRBJ1-2 | NA | TRBV6-5 | TGTGCCAGTTCCGACACCGGGGACAGCTATGGCTACACCTTC | CASSDTGDSYGYTF
NA | TRBJ2-5 | NA | TRBV5-6 | TGTGCCAGCAACGGACAGAGGCCCTTAGGGACCCAGTACTTC | CASNGQRPLGTQYF
NA | TRBJ1-5 | NA | TRBV28 | TGTGCCAGCGAGGGCTGGGGTAGCAATCAGCCCCAGCATTTT | CASEGWGSNQPQHF
NA | TRBJ1-1 | NA | TRBV3-1/TRBV3-2 | TGTGCCAGCAGCCAAGAGGACAGACTGAACACTGAAGCTTTCTTT | CASSQEDRLNTEAFF
NA | TRBJ1-1 | NA | TRBV25-1 | TGTGCCAGCAGAAAACAGAACACTGAAGCTTTCTTT | CASRKQNTEAFF
NA | TRBJ1-1 | NA | TRBV6-5 | TGTGCCAGCAGTTACCGACAGAACACTGAAGCTTTCTTT | CASSYRQNTEAFF
NA | TRBJ1-5 | NA | TRBV7-3 | TGTGCCAGCAGCCGTGACAGAGATCAGCCCCAGCATTTT | CASSRDRDQPQHF
NA | TRBJ1-1 | NA | TRBV3-1/TRBV3-2 | TGTGCCAGCAGCCAAGACCGGGGTTACACTGAAGCTTTCTTT | CASSQDRGYTEAFF
NA | TRBJ1-2 | NA | TRBV2 | TGTGCCAGCAGTGAAACGGCGGCTATCCACTATGGCTACACCTTC | CASSETAAIHYGYTF
NA | TRBJ1-6 | once | TRBV7-6 | TGTGCCAGCAGCTTCGCCAGCTCCTATAATTCACCCCTCCACTTT | CASSFASSYNSPLHF
TRBD1 | TRBJ2-3 | NA | TRBV6-5 | TGTGCCAGCAGTCGGACAGGGTATAGCACAGATACGCAGTATTTT | CASSRTGYSTDTQYF
NA | TRBJ1-2 | NA | TRBV15 | TGTGCCACCAGCAGAGATTATCTTGGGGTGAGGGAAGTGGCGAACTATGGCTACACCTTC | CATSRDYLGVREVANYGYTF
NA | TRBJ1-1 | NA | TRBV20-1 | TGCAGTGCAAACAGAGAGACTGAAGCTTTCTTT | CSANRETEAFF
TRBD1 | TRBJ2-3 | NA | TRBV11-2 | TGTGCCAGCAGCTTGGGTGTAGGGGGCCGACACACAGATACGCAGTATTTT | CASSLGVGGRHTDTQYF
NA | TRBJ1-2 | NA | TRBV11-2 | TGTGCCAGCGGGGGCCAGCCCTGGCATGGCTACACCTTC | CASGGQPWHGYTF
TRBD1 | TRBJ1-2 | NA | TRBV27 | TGTGCCAGCAGTTACGGGACAGGGGGCGCTTTCGGCTACACCTTC | CASSYGTGGAFGYTF
NA | TRBJ1-1 | NA | TRBV13 | TGTGCCAGCAGCTTGACTCTTGGGTCCCAGATCAGGGTGAACACTGAAGCTTTCTTT | CASSLTLGSQIRVNTEAFF
TRBD1 | TRBJ1-5 | NA | TRBV14 | TGTGCCAGCAGCCAAGATCAGCGGGACAGGGTATGCAATCAGCCCCAGCATTTT | CASSQDQRDRVCNQPQHF
NA | TRBJ1-5 | NA | TRBV2 | TGTGCCAGCAGGATGGACAGTAATCAGCCCCAGCATTTT | CASRMDSNQPQHF
TRBD1 | TRBJ1-5 | NA | TRBV4-2 | TGTGCCAGCAGCCAAGGCGGGGGACAGGGGCAGCCCCAGCATTTT | CASSQGGGQGQPQHF
NA | TRBJ1-6 | NA | TRBV27 | TGTGCCAGCAGTTTTGCCGGGTTCGACTCACCCCTCCACTTT | CASSFAGFDSPLHF
TRBD2 | TRBJ2-2 | NA | TRBV7-2 | TGTGCCAGCAGCTTAGCAGCGGGGGCGAACACCGGGGAGCTGTTTTTT | CASSLAAGANTGELFF
NA | TRBJ2-5 | NA | TRBV21-1 | TGTGCCAGCAGCAAAGGTCGAACAGGATGGACTAGCGGGAGACGGGAGACCCAGTACTTC | CASSKGRTGWTSGRRETQYF
NA | TRBJ2-5 | NA | TRBV12-3/TRBV12-4 | TGTGCCAGCAGAGCTAGCCTCCAAGAGACCCAGTACTTC | CASRASLQETQYF
TRBD2 | TRBJ2-3 | NA | TRBV5-1 | TGCGCCAGCAGCTTGGGGCTAGCGGGGAGAACCACAGATACGCAGTATTTT | CASSLGLAGRTTDTQYF
TRBD2 | TRBJ2-5 | NA | TRBV4-2 | TGTGCCAGCAGCCAACTAGCGGGGGGACAAGAGACCCAGTACTTC | CASSQLAGGQETQYF
NA | TRBJ1-3 | NA | TRBV18 | TGTGCCAGCTCACCACCGGCGAGGGGAGGTGGAAACACCATATATTTT | CASSPPARGGGNTIYF
NA | TRBJ1-1 | few | TRBV7-8 | TGTGCCAGCAGCTTAAATCAGGGGTTTCGGAACACTGAAGCTTTCTTT | CASSLNQGFRNTEAFF